This TCR beta chain was identified during a study of OX40 agonist ivuxolimab in advanced cancers. Study background: Dose-escalation patients' cancers were hepatocellular carcinoma, melanoma, renal cell or head and neck cancer. Partial responses were seen in three patients, one with hepatocellular carcinoma and two with cutaneous melanoma. The study, taken as a whole, reports: The antigens recognized by the expanded peripheral T cells, that is their antigen specificity, were not determined.

This CDR3 has 14 residues. CDR1 and CDR2 from the germline V gene are LNHDA and SQIVND (reference sequence). The V end was cut by 10 bases, the J end by 7 bases, with 19 bases between. Regarding this clone: Its antigen is as yet unknown.

Libraries were prepared by immunoSEQ multiplex PCR; TCRdb keeps only in-frame clonotypes and omits some of them. The sample shows 40,000 to 50,000 clones, 65% to 90% of them seen only once. The source material was CD4+ or CD8+ T cells sorted from blood, sampled in a trial of the OX40 agonist ivuxolimab. This TCR was recovered from an adult with an advanced solid tumor such as melanoma, head and neck, liver or kidney cancer. The genes are TRBV19 and TRBJ2-2; D is possibly TRBD2 (5 bases). The DNA of the CDR3 is TGTGCCACATACCCGGGCGGGTTAAGCGGGGAGCTGTTTTTT. This translates into CATYPGGLSGELFF.